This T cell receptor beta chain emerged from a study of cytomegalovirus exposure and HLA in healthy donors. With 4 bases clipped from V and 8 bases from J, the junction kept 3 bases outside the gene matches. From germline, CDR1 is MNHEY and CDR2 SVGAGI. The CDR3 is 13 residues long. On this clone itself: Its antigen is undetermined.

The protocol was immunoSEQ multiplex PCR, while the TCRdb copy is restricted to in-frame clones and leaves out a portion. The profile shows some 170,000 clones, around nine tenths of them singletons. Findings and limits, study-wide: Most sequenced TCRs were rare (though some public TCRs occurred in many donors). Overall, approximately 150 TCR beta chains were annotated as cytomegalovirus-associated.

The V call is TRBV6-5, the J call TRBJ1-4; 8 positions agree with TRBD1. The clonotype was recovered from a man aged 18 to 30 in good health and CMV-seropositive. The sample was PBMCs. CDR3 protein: CASSWGQAEKLFF. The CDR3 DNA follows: TGTGCCAGCAGTTGGGGACAGGCGGAAAAACTGTTTTTT.